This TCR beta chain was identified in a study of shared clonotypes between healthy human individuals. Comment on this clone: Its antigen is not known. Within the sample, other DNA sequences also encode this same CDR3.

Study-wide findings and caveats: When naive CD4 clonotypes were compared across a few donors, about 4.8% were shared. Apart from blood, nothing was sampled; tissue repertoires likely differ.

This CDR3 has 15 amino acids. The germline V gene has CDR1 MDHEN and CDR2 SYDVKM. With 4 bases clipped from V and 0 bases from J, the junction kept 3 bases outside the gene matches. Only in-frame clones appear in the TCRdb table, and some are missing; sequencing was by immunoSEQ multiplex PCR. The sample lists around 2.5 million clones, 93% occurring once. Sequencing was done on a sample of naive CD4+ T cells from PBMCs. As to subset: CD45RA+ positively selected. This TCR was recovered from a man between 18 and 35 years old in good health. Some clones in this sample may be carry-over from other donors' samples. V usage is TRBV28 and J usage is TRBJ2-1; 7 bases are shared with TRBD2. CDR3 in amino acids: CASSSPGGSYNEQFF. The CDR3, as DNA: TGTGCCAGCAGTTCTCCGGGGGGCTCCTACAATGAGCAGTTCTTC.